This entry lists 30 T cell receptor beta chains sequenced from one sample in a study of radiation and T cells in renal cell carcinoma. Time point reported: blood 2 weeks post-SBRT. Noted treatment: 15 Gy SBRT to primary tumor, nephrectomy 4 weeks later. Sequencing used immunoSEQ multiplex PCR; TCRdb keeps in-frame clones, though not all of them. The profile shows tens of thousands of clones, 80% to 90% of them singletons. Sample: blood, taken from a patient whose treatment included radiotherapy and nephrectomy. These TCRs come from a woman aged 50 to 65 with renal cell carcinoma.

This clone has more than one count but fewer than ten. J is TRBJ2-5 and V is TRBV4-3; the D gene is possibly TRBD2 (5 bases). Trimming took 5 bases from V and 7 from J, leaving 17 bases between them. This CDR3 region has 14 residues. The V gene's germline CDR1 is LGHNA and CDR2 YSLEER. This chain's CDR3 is CASSTLPGLGTQYF. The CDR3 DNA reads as TGCGCCAGCAGCACTCTTCCTGGACTGGGGACCCAGTACTTC.

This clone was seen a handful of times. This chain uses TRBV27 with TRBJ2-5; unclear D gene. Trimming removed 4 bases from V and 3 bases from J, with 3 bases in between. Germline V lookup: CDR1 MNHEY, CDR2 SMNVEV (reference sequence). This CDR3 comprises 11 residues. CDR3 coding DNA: TGTGCCAGCAGTTCAGAAGAGACCCAGTACTTC. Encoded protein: CASSSEETQYF.

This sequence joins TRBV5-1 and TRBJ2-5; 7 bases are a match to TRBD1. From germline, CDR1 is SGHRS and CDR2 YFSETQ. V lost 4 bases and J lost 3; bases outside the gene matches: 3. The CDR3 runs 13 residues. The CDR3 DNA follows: TGCGCCAGCAGCCTTGACAGGGAAGAGACCCAGTACTTC. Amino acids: CASSLDREETQYF.

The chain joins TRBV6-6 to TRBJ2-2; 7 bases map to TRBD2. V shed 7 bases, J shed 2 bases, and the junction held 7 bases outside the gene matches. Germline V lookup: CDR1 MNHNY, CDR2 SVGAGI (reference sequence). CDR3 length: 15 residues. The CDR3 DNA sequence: TGTGCCAGCACGCGGCTAGCGGATAACACCGGGGAGCTGTTTTTT. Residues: CASTRLADNTGELFF.

CDR3 amino acids: CASSLSRENEQFF. CDR3 sequence (DNA): TGTGCCAGCAGCTTAAGTCGAGAAAATGAGCAGTTCTTC. The V and J genes are TRBV7-2 and TRBJ2-1; D is undetermined. V was cut by 2 bases and J by 7 bases, with 9 bases left in between. There are 13 residues in the CDR3. Per the germline V gene, CDR1 is SGHTA and CDR2 is FQGNSA. Together with reference TRBV7-2 and TRBJ2-1, the CDR3 gives the full variable domain: GAGVSQSPSNKVTEKGKDVELRCDPISGHTALYWYRQSLGQGLEFLIYFQGNSAPDKSGLPSDRFSAERTGGSVSTLTIQRTQQEDSAVYLCASSLSRENEQFFGPGTRLTVL.

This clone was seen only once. CDR3: CASSSPAGIAGGTYEQYF. CDR3 bases: TGTGCCAGCAGTTCGCCGGCGGGTATAGCGGGCGGTACCTACGAGCAGTACTTC. V gene TRBV28 combines with J gene TRBJ2-7, with 7 bases matching TRBD2. V lost 4 bases, J lost 2 bases, and 17 bases stayed unmatched. This CDR3 spans 18 amino acids. Germline CDR1 is MDHEN and CDR2 is SYDVKM.

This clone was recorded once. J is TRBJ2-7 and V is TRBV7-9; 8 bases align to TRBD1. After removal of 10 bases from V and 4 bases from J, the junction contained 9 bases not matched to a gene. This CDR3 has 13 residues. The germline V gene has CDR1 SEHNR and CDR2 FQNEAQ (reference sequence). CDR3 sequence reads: CATIGQGLYEQYF. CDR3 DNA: TGTGCCACCATCGGACAGGGTTTGTACGAGCAGTACTTC.

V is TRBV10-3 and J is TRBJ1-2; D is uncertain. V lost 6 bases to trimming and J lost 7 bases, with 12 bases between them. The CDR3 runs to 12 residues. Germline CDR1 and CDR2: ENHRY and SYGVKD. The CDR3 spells CAISGPGIGYTF. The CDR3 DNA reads TGTGCCATCAGCGGGCCCGGGATTGGCTACACCTTC.

CDR3 nucleotide sequence: TGTGCCATCAGTGGGGCAGGTCTAGGCTATGGCTACACCTTC. Translated, it gives CAISGAGLGYGYTF. This chain uses TRBV10-3 with TRBJ1-2; D gene unclear. Trimming cost V 4 bases and J 4 bases, with 13 bases left between them. The germline gives CDR1 ENHRY, CDR2 SYGVKD. The CDR3 spans 14 residues.

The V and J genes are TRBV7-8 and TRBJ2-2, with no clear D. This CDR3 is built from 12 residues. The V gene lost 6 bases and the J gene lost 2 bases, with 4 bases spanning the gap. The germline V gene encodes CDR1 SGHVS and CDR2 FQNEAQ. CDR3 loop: CASRLNTGELFF. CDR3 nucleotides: TGTGCCAGCAGGTTAAACACCGGGGAGCTGTTTTTT.

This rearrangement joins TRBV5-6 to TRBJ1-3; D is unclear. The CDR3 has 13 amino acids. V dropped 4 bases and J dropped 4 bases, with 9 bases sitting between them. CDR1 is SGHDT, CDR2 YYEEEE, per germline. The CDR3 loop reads CASSAGMGNTIYF. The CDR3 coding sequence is TGTGCCAGCAGCGCGGGCATGGGAAACACCATATATTTT.

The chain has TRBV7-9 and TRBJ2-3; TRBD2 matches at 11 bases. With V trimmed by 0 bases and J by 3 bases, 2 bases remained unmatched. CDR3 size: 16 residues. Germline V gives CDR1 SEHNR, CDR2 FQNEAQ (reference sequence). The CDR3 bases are TGTGCCAGCAGCTTAGCCCTAGCGGGAGGTACAGATACGCAGTATTTT. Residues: CASSLALAGGTDTQYF.

The CDR3 loop reads CAASGQGLYEQYF. DNA of the CDR3: TGTGCCGCATCCGGACAGGGTCTCTACGAGCAGTACTTC. The chain recombines TRBV2 with TRBJ2-7; 8 nucleotides agree with TRBD1. This CDR3 has 13 amino acids. Germline V CDR1 and CDR2: SNHLY, FYNNEI. The V segment lost 11 bases and the J segment 3 bases; nucleotides outside the gene matches: 9.

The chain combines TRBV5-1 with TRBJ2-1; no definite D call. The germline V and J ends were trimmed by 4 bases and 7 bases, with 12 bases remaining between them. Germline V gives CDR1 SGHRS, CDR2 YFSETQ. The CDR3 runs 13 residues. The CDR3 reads CASSAIPRNEQFF. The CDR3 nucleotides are TGCGCCAGCAGCGCGATCCCGAGGAATGAGCAGTTCTTC.

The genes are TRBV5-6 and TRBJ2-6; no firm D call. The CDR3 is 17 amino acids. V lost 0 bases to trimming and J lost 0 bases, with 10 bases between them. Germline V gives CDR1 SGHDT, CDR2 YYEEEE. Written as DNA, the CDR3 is TGTGCCAGCAGCTTGGTTTTTGGCATCTCTGGGGCCAACGTCCTGACTTTC. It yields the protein CASSLVFGISGANVLTF.

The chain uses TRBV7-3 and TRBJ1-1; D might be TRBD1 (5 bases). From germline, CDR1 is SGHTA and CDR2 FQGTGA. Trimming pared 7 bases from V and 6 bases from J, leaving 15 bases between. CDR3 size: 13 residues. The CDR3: CASKSREESEAFF. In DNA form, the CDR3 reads TGTGCCAGCAAAAGCAGGGAGGAGTCTGAAGCTTTCTTT.

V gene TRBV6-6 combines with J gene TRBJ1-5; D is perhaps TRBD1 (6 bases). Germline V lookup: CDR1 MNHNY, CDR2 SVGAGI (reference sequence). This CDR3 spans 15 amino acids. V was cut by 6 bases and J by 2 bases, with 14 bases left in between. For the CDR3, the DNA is TGTGCCAGCAGGGAACAGGGTACGGGCAATCAGCCCCAGCATTTT. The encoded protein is CASREQGTGNQPQHF.

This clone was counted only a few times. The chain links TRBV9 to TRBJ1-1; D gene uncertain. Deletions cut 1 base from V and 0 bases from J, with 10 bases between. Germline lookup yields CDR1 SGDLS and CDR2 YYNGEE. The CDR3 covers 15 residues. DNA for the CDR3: TGTGCCAGCAGCGTATTGTCAGCAATGAACACTGAAGCTTTCTTT. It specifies CASSVLSAMNTEAFF.

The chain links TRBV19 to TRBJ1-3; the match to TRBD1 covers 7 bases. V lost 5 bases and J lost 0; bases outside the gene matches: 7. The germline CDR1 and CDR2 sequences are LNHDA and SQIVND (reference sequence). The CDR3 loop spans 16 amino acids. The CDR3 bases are TGTGCCAGTAGTTCAGCCCGGGACAGCTCTGGAAACACCATATATTTT. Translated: CASSSARDSSGNTIYF.

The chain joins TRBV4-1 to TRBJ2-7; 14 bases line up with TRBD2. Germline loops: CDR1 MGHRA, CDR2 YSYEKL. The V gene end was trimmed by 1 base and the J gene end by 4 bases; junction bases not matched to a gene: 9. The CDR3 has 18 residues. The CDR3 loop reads CASSQGPGLAGELYEQYF. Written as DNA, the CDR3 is TGCGCCAGCAGCCAAGGGCCGGGACTAGCGGGAGAGTTATACGAGCAGTACTTC.

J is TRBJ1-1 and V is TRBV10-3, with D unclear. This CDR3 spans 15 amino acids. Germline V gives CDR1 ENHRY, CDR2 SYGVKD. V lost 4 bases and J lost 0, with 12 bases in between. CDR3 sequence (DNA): TGTGCCATCAGTGTGGAAGAGGTCCTGAACACTGAAGCTTTCTTT. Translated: CAISVEEVLNTEAFF.

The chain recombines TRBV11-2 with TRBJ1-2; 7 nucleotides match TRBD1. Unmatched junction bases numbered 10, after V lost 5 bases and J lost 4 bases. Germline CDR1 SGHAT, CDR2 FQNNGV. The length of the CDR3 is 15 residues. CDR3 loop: CASSPLRDRLYGYTF. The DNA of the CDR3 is TGTGCCAGCAGCCCCCTCCGGGACAGACTCTATGGCTACACCTTC. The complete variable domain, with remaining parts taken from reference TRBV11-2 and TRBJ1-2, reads EAGVAQSPRYKIIEKRQSVAFWCNPISGHATLYWYQQILGQGPKLLIQFQNNGVVDDSQLPKDRFSAERLKGVDSTLKIQPAKLEDSAVYLCASSPLRDRLYGYTFGSGTRLTVV.

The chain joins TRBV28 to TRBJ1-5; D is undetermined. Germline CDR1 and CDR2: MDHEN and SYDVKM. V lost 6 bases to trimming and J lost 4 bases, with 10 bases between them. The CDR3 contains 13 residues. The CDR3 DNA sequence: TGTGCCAGCAGCCTCCATTTAAATCAGCCCCAGCATTTT. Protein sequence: CASSLHLNQPQHF.

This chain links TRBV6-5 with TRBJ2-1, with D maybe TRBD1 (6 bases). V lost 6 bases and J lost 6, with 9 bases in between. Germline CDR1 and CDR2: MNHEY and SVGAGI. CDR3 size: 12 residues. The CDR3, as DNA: TGTGCCAGCAGGACAGGCCGCAATGAGCAGTTCTTC. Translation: CASRTGRNEQFF.

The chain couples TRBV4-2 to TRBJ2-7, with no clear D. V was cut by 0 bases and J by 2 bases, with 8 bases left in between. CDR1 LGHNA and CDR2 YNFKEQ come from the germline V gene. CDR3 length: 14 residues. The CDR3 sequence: CASSQDALAYEQYF. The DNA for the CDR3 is TGTGCCAGCAGCCAAGACGCGTTAGCCTACGAGCAGTACTTC.

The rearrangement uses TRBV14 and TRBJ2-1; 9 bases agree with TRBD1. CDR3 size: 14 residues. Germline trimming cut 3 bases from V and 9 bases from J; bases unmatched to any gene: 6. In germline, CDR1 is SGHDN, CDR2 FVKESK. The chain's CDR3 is CASSQGQGYGEQFF. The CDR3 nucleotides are TGTGCCAGCAGCCAGGGACAGGGTTATGGTGAGCAGTTCTTC.

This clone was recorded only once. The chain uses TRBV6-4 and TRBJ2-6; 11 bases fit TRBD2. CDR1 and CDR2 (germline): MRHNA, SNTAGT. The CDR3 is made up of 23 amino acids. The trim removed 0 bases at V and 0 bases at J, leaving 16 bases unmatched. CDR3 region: CASSDSFGLASGRPVSGANVLTF. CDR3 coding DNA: TGTGCCAGCAGTGACTCATTCGGGCTGGCTAGCGGGAGGCCTGTCTCTGGGGCCAACGTCCTGACTTTC.

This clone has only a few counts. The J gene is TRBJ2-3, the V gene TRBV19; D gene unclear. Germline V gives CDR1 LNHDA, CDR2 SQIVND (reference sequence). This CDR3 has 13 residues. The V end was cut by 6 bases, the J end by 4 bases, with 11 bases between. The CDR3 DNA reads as TGTGCCAGTAGCACCGTTTCAGCAGATACGCAGTATTTT. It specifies CASSTVSADTQYF.

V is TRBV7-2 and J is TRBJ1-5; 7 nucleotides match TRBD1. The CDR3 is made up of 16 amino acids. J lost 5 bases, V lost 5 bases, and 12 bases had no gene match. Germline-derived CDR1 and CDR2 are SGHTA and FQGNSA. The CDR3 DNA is TGTGCCAGCAGCCCCGAGGGGGCCTCCGGAGATCAGCCCCAGCATTTT. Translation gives CASSPEGASGDQPQHF.

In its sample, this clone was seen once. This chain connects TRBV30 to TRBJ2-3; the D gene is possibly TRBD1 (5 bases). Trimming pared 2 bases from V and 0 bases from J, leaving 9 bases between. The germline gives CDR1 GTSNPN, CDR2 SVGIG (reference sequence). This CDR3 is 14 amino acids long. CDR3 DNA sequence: TGTGCCTGGAGTCGAGACAGTAGCACAGATACGCAGTATTTT. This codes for CAWSRDSSTDTQYF.